Detailed here is one T cell receptor beta chain. This sample is part of a study of blood T cell repertoires in COVID-19. Assay used: immunoSEQ multiplex PCR; TCRdb lists only in-frame clones, some missing. The table shows nearly 250,000 clones, with about 87% occurring only once. Recruitment covered 25 or so US areas and drew participants whose ages spanned roughly 18 to 100 years. The specimen was PBMCs or T cells enriched from blood (not recorded which). This sequence originates from a middle-aged man who had been exposed to COVID-19.

The CDR3 DNA reads as TGTGCCAGCAGCGACAGGGGGGCGGTTATTTACGAGCAGTACGTC. It specifies CASSDRGAVIYEQYV. This rearrangement joins TRBV28 to TRBJ2-7, with 9 nucleotides matching TRBD1. The CDR3 totals 15 residues. Looked up from germline, CDR1 is MDHEN and CDR2 is SYDVKM. Trimming removed 6 bases from V and 4 bases from J; junction bases left unmatched: 10.